These T cell receptor beta chains were read from a single sample in a study of CD8 T cells in ankylosing spondylitis. Each CDR3 protein gets one entry after TCRdb re-called the 5' RACE reads with MiXCR. The sample has around 250,000 distinct CDR3 sequences; roughly a tenth are singletons. Sequences were obtained from blood, either unsorted or a sorted T cell fraction (not recorded which). The origin of the receptors is a male donor with ankylosing spondylitis or in good health (not recorded which). CDR3s leave out the opening cysteine and the closing phenylalanine or tryptophan. The order of the fields is V gene, J gene, CDR3 protein.

TRBV27,TRBJ1-1,TSTRNTEAF
TRBV12-3/TRBV12-4,TRBJ2-5,ASSPLAGLQETQY
TRBV5-6,TRBJ2-3,ASSFGAGGGADTQY
TRBV7-9,TRBJ2-7,ASSYNSERPYEQY
TRBV29-1,TRBJ2-3,SVGMGGSTDTQY
TRBV5-1,TRBJ2-5,ASSLWTGDQETQY
TRBV29-1,TRBJ2-5,SAWDPGETQY
TRBV5-5,TRBJ2-7,ASSLIDGSIYEQY
TRBV9,TRBJ2-1,ASSGGTGGPGNEQF
TRBV12-3/TRBV12-4,TRBJ2-5,ASSDPTSPETQY
TRBV6-5,TRBJ1-6,ASSYSVGGGGSPLH
TRBV7-2,TRBJ2-1,ASKVTPPYGEQF
TRBV5-1,TRBJ1-6,ASSLQGLGSPLH
TRBV3-1,TRBJ1-2,ASSPTWQAYGYT
TRBV29-1,TRBJ2-7,SVEPLADSYEQY
TRBV5-1,TRBJ2-1,ASSLSTGRHEQF
TRBV7-6,TRBJ2-1,ASGQGLTNEQF
TRBV3-1,TRBJ1-3,ASSQMPHGNTIY
TRBV29-1,TRBJ2-5,SVVETQETQY
TRBV5-1,TRBJ2-1,ASSTFSSASGTSNEQF
TRBV29-1,TRBJ2-1,SVRLAGLNEQF
TRBV2,TRBJ1-5,ASRETENQPQH
TRBV20-1,TRBJ2-1,SAGRTRGGNEQF
TRBV20-1,TRBJ1-2,SARGQVYGYT
TRBV5-1,TRBJ2-2,ASRSLPNTGELF
TRBV5-1,TRBJ2-7,ASSLGTGASYEQY
TRBV4-2,TRBJ1-5,ASSQSQGLLGNQPQH
TRBV18,TRBJ1-5,ASSPKGQGLGEPQH
TRBV7-2,TRBJ1-3,ASSPEGYNSGNTIY
TRBV20-1,TRBJ2-2,SVPGGLNTGELF
TRBV27,TRBJ2-7,ASSSLAGGSSEQY
TRBV29-1,TRBJ2-1,SAKDREYNEQF
TRBV12-5,TRBJ2-3,ASGGLAAADTQY
TRBV4-2,TRBJ2-5,ASSQRPGLAGEETQY
TRBV11-2,TRBJ2-1,ASSLDVDRALYNEQF
TRBV6-4,TRBJ2-2,ASSVGQSLTGELF
TRBV5-1,TRBJ2-1,ASTQGQVNEQF
TRBV5-1,TRBJ2-5,ASSPARRSPETQY
TRBV7-2,TRBJ1-2,ASSRGRELRYGYT
TRBV20-1,TRBJ2-5,SARWWGGATETQY
TRBV29-1,TRBJ2-1,SVVRLSNEQF
TRBV29-1,TRBJ1-2,SVRDRDSRGYT
TRBV9,TRBJ1-2,ASTTGDPYGYT